The subject of this entry is one TCR beta chain. This sample is part of a study of blood T cell repertoires in COVID-19. Authors' analysis steps: By means of reference gene primer amplification, nucleated cell counts were estimated. Profiling relied on immunoSEQ multiplex PCR, and the TCRdb table lists in-frame clones only, not all of them. V and J calls and clone size come straight from that table; D and trimming were deduced from the DNA. The table lists around 300,000 clones, roughly 90% of them singletons. In germline, CDR1 is MDHEN, CDR2 SYDVKM. This CDR3 has 13 amino acids. V was trimmed by 6 bases and J by 7 bases, leaving 10 bases between them. Cohorts were based on clinical histories the participants reported. In Cohort 3, a recovered donor had either two negative PCRs, clearance, or symptom resolution.

This clonotype was obtained from a woman in her sixties who had recovered from COVID-19. This chain joins TRBV28 and TRBJ1-6; the D gene is possibly TRBD1 (6 bases). Sequenced sample: PBMCs or T cells enriched from blood (not recorded which). The CDR3 region has the DNA TGTGCCAGCAGCCGGGACACCAATTCACCCCTCCACTTT. Encoded protein: CASSRDTNSPLHF.